This T cell receptor beta chain was obtained from a study of cytomegalovirus exposure and HLA in healthy donors. Findings of the study overall: In a later analysis, the majority of CMV-associated beta chains seemingly showed HLA restriction. Productive rates of about 87% or about 30% were seen for most TCR beta V segments in an earlier analysis. Later analysis identified a missense DCLRE1C variant that was linked to TCR beta V- and J-gene trimming.

The trim removed 6 bases at V and 2 bases at J, leaving 5 bases unmatched. Looked up from germline, CDR1 is GTSNPN and CDR2 is SVGIG (reference sequence). The CDR3 consists of 13 residues. Primers for the PCR totalled 60 Vbeta and 13 Jbeta. The table came from immunoSEQ multiplex PCR; TCRdb's copy has only in-frame clones and leaves some out. The table shows 100,000 to 150,000 clones, with about 82% occurring only once. As regards this clone: Its antigen is unknown.

The source of this sequence is a boy aged 5-17 years in good health and CMV-seronegative. The genes are TRBV30 and TRBJ2-3; TRBD2 matches 7 bases. Sequenced sample: PBMCs. CDR3 bases: TGTGCCTGTGACGGGAGGTTCACAGATACGCAGTATTTT. Translated, it gives CACDGRFTDTQYF. The complete variable domain, with remaining parts taken from reference TRBV30 and TRBJ2-3, reads SQTIHQWPATLVQPVGSPLSLECTVEGTSNPNLYWYRQAAGRGLQLLFYSVGIGQISSEVPQNLSASRPQDRQFILSSKKLLLSDSGFYLCACDGRFTDTQYFGPGTRLTVL.